This entry is about one TCR beta chain. The target antigen is unknown. V lost 8 bases to trimming and J lost 6 bases, with 17 bases between them. Per the germline V gene, CDR1 is SNHLY and CDR2 is FYNNEI. The CDR3 is 14 amino acids. This specimen belongs to a study of T cell responses to AZD1222 COVID-19 vaccine. Assay used: immunoSEQ multiplex PCR; TCRdb lists only in-frame clones, some missing. Of some 150,000 clones listed, approximately 87% are singletons. Study-wide results and limits: Vaccine-associated CD4 TCRs ranged over spike, dominating at 160-218 and 743-854. It should be noted that donors were predominantly white British and more often female, and clonal diversity was possibly underestimated.

The receptor was derived from an adult in good health. Sample: peripheral blood, taken on day 0 of MenACWY control vaccination. J is TRBJ2-1 and V is TRBV2; perhaps TRBD2 as D (6 bases). CDR3 residues: CASGYWGVTNEQFF. CDR3 bases: TGTGCCAGCGGGTACTGGGGGGTAACCAATGAGCAGTTCTTC.